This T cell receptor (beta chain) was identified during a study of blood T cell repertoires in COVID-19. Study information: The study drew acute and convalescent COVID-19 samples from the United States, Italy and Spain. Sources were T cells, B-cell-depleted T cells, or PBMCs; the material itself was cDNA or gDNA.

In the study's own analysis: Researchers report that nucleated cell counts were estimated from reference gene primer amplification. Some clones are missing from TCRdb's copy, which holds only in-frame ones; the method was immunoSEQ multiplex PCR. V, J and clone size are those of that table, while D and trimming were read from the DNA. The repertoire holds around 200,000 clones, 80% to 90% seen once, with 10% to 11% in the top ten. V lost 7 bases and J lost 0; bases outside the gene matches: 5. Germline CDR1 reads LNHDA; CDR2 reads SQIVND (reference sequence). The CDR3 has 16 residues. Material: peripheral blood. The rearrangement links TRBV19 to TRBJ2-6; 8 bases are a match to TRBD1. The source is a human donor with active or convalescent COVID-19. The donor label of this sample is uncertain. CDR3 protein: CASKDRGVSGANVLTF. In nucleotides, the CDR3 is TGTGCCAGTAAAGACAGGGGCGTCTCTGGGGCCAACGTCCTGACTTTC. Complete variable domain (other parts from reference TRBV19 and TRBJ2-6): DGGITQSPKYLFRKEGQNVTLSCEQNLNHDAMYWYRQDPGQGLRLIYYSQIVNDFQKGDIAEGYSVSREKKESFPLTVTSAQKNPTAFYLCASKDRGVSGANVLTFGAGSRLTVL.